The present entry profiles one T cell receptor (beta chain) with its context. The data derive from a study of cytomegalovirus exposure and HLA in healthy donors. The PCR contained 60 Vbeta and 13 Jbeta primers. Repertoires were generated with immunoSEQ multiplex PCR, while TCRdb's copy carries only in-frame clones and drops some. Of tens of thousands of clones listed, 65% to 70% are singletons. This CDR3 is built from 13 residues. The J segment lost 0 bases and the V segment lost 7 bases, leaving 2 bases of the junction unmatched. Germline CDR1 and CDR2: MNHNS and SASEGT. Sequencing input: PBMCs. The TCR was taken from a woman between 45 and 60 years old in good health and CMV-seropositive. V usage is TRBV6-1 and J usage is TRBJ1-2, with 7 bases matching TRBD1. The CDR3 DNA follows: TGTGCCAGCACTGGGACAGCTAACTATGGCTACACCTTC. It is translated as CASTGTANYGYTF.